Reported below is one T cell receptor (beta chain). Mismatch with germline at one junction end may stem from a read error. CDR3 length: 12 residues. Germline loops: CDR1 MNHNS, CDR2 SASEGT. Samples came from patients with localized non-small cell lung adenocarcinoma. The data were taken from a study of CD4 and CD8 cells across lung adenocarcinoma regions. Using its own MiXCR run on the PCR reads, TCRdb lists one record per CDR3 protein. The data contain more than 11,000 distinct CDR3 sequences, just under 45% of them singletons. This receptor was taken from a male donor with lung adenocarcinoma. The CD4 and CD8 labels of this study may be unreliable. The sequenced sample consisted of CD4+ T cells from the center of a lung tumor. The chain recombines TRBV6-1 with TRBJ2-1; no definite D call. The CDR3 DNA sequence: TGTGCCAGCAGTGATGGTAGGAATGAGCAGTATTTC. Its protein product is CASSDGRNEQYF.